The 25 T cell receptor beta chains below all came from one sample that was sequenced in a study of T cell changes during pregnancy in multiple sclerosis. Method: immunoSEQ multiplex PCR; TCRdb's copy keeps in-frame clones and lacks some. Of about 56,000 clones in the sample, around nine tenths were seen once. Here the sequenced sample was peripheral blood, taken in the first trimester of pregnancy. These receptors originate from a female donor in good health, enrolled as a control in a pregnancy study.

Note on this clone: At one of its ends the junction is not consistent with the germline gene, which may arise from a read error. V usage is TRBV19 and J usage is TRBJ2-2; TRBD2 agrees at 7 bases. Per the germline V gene, CDR1 is LNHDA and CDR2 is SQIVND (reference sequence). The length of the CDR3 is 14 residues. CDR3 nucleotide sequence: TGTGCCAGTAGCATAGCGGGGAACACCGGGGAGCTGTTTTTT. Encoded protein: CASSIAGNTGELFF.

This sequence joins TRBV30 and TRBJ1-2; TRBD1 agrees at 7 bases. V shed 4 bases and J 5 bases; nucleotides not matched to a gene: 7. The CDR3 spans 13 residues. Germline V lookup: CDR1 GTSNPN, CDR2 SVGIG (reference sequence). The CDR3 is CAWNRDSLYGYTF. The CDR3 DNA follows: TGTGCCTGGAACCGGGACAGTTTGTATGGCTACACCTTC.

The V call is TRBV6-5, the J call TRBJ1-6; 11 bases align to TRBD1. Germline V gives CDR1 MNHEY, CDR2 SVGAGI. Losses at the gene ends were 6 bases for V and 9 bases for J; bases not matched to a gene: 7. The CDR3 has 15 amino acids. CDR3 coding DNA: TGTGCCAGCAGAGTGTCGGGGACAGGGGGTTCACCCCTCCACTTT. Amino acid sequence: CASRVSGTGGSPLHF.

The genes are TRBV15 and TRBJ2-3; no reliable D call. The CDR3 contains 13 residues. Trimming removed 2 bases from V and 4 bases from J, with 7 bases in between. Germline lookup yields CDR1 LNHNV and CDR2 YYDKDF (reference sequence). CDR3 in DNA: TGTGCCACCAGCAGACCCGGTGCAGATACGCAGTATTTT. It codes for CATSRPGADTQYF. The whole variable domain, remainder taken from reference TRBV15 and TRBJ2-3, is DAMVIQNPRYQVTQFGKPVTLSCSQTLNHNVMYWYQQKSSQAPKLLFHYYDKDFNNEADTPDNFQSRRPNTSFCFLDIRSPGLGDTAMYLCATSRPGADTQYFGPGTRLTVL.

The V and J genes are TRBV5-5 and TRBJ2-5; 9 bases align to TRBD1. The V gene end was trimmed by 3 bases and the J gene end by 0 bases; junction bases not matched to a gene: 9. There are 17 residues in the CDR3. In germline, CDR1 is SGHKS, CDR2 YYEKEE (reference sequence). CDR3 bases: TGTGCCAGCAGCTCGGGTCGGACAGGGGAATACCAAGAGACCCAGTACTTC. This translates into CASSSGRTGEYQETQYF.

The chain joins TRBV7-2 to TRBJ2-7; tentative D call: TRBD2 (5 bases). CDR1 and CDR2 (germline): SGHTA, FQGNSA. CDR3 length: 15 amino acids. The germline V and J ends were trimmed by 0 bases and 4 bases, with 13 bases remaining between them. The CDR3 loop reads CASSLAGQREYEQYF. CDR3 bases: TGTGCCAGCAGCTTAGCAGGCCAACGGGAATACGAGCAGTACTTC.

The chain employs TRBV11-1 and TRBJ2-1; no clear D gene. The CDR3 is 15 residues long. Looked up from germline, CDR1 is SGHAT and CDR2 is FQDESV (reference sequence). V lost 1 base to trimming and J lost 7 bases, with 14 bases between them. For the CDR3, the DNA is TGTGCCAGCAGCTTAGACATCCGTTCCAGTAATGAGCAGTTCTTC. Amino acid sequence: CASSLDIRSSNEQFF.

The chain employs TRBV2 and TRBJ1-1; maybe TRBD1 (6 bases). Trimming removed 9 bases at V and 4 bases at J, with 21 bases between. Germline V gene lookup returns CDR1 SNHLY and CDR2 FYNNEI. This CDR3 has 15 amino acids. This CDR3 reads CARGGAGRVVTEAFF. CDR3 in DNA: TGTGCCAGGGGGGGGGCCGGCAGGGTGGTCACTGAAGCTTTCTTT. Full variable domain (missing parts from reference TRBV2 and TRBJ1-1): EPEVTQTPSHQVTQMGQEVILRCVPISNHLYFYWYRQILGQKVEFLVSFYNNEISEKSEIFDDQFSVERPDGSNFTLKIRSTKLEDSAMYFCARGGAGRVVTEAFFGQGTRLTVV.

This rearrangement joins TRBV5-1 to TRBJ1-1, with 7 bases lining up with TRBD1. The CDR3 length is 14 residues. V gave up 4 bases and J gave up 4 bases; unmatched junction bases: 7. Looked up from germline, CDR1 is SGHRS and CDR2 is YFSETQ. CDR3 protein: CASSRSTGRTEAFF. CDR3 coding DNA: TGCGCCAGCAGCCGATCGACAGGGCGCACTGAAGCTTTCTTT. Full variable domain (remainder filled in from reference TRBV5-1 and TRBJ1-1): KAGVTQTPRYLIKTRGQQVTLSCSPISGHRSVSWYQQTPGQGLQFLFEYFSETQRNKGNFPGRFSGRQFSNSRSEMNVSTLELGDSALYLCASSRSTGRTEAFFGQGTRLTVV.

V and J are TRBV21-1 and TRBJ2-7; TRBD1 is the table's D call and was not checked against the DNA. TRBV21-1 is designated a pseudogene. This CDR3 has 13 amino acids. The CDR3 region is CASRARGSYEQYF. Written as DNA, the CDR3 is TGTGCCAGCAGGGCGAGGGGGTCCTACGAGCAGTACTTC.

The chain carries TRBV28 and TRBJ2-1, with 8 bases matching TRBD1. The J segment lost 3 bases and the V segment lost 6 bases, leaving 10 bases of the junction unmatched. This CDR3 region has 16 residues. The V gene's germline CDR1 is MDHEN and CDR2 SYDVKM. The CDR3 nucleotides read TGTGCCAGCAGCAGGGGGCTTTCAACCCTCTACAATGAGCAGTTCTTC. It yields the protein CASSRGLSTLYNEQFF.

This sequence joins TRBV21-1 and TRBJ1-5. TRBV21-1 is a listed pseudogene. This CDR3 is 17 amino acids long. CDR3 protein: CASSKRNREGSNQPQHF. CDR3 coding DNA: TGTGCCAGCAGCAAGAGGAACAGGGAGGGAAGCAATCAGCCCCAGCATTTT.

V is TRBV2 and J is TRBJ2-7; D may be TRBD2 (5 bases). V lost 4 bases, J lost 4 bases, and 11 bases lay in between. The CDR3 is 13 residues long. CDR1 is SNHLY and CDR2 is FYNNEI in the germline V gene. CDR3 DNA sequence: TGTGCCAGCAGTGCGTCTAGAGGGTACGAGCAGTACTTC. It encodes CASSASRGYEQYF.

The V call is TRBV7-6, the J call TRBJ1-2; D is perhaps TRBD1 (6 bases). V was cut by 5 bases and J by 8 bases, with 27 bases left in between. This CDR3 has 17 amino acids. Germline values: CDR1 SGHVS, CDR2 FNYEAQ. CDR3 nucleotide sequence: TGTGCCAGCAGCCCTGGGATAGCAGGGGTGATAAGTCGCGGCTACACCTTC. It encodes CASSPGIAGVISRGYTF.

In DNA, the CDR3 is TGTGCCAGCAGCTGGACAGGGATCCAAGAGACCCAGTACTTC. This sequence encodes CASSWTGIQETQYF. The V gene is TRBV11-1, the J gene TRBJ2-5; 8 nucleotides agree with TRBD1. This CDR3 spans 14 amino acids. The J segment lost 1 base and the V segment lost 4 bases, leaving 2 bases of the junction unmatched. CDR1 is SGHAT and CDR2 is FQDESV in the germline V gene (reference sequence).

V usage is TRBV6-6 and J usage is TRBJ2-2; D gene unclear. The germline gives CDR1 MNHNY, CDR2 SVGAGI (reference sequence). Trimming took off 6 bases at V and 7 bases at J, with 9 bases between the two ends. This CDR3 is 12 amino acids long. This CDR3 is CASRLPGGELFF. The DNA of the CDR3 is TGTGCCAGCAGACTTCCTGGCGGGGAGCTGTTTTTT.

The chain links TRBV7-9 to TRBJ1-2, with D maybe TRBD1 (5 bases). V was pared by 7 bases and J by 3 bases, with 9 bases between. The length of the CDR3 is 12 residues. Germline V gene lookup returns CDR1 SEHNR and CDR2 FQNEAQ (reference sequence). CDR3 DNA sequence: TGTGCCAGCACCCAGGGTGACTATGGCTACACCTTC. Encoded protein: CASTQGDYGYTF.

This rearrangement joins TRBV19 to TRBJ2-7, with 8 bases lining up with TRBD2. This CDR3 comprises 16 residues. Trimming at V came to 3 bases and at J to 2 bases, leaving 9 bases not matched to a gene. The germline V gene has CDR1 LNHDA and CDR2 SQIVND (reference sequence). For the CDR3, the DNA is TGTGCCAGTAGTATTGGTGGGACTAGGGCCACCTACGAGCAGTACTTC. Translated, it gives CASSIGGTRATYEQYF.

CDR3: CASSEILVAGGQDTQYF. The CDR3 DNA is TGTGCCAGCAGTGAAATTCTCGTAGCGGGGGGGCAAGATACGCAGTATTTT. The chain joins TRBV6-1 to TRBJ2-3; TRBD2 matches at 11 bases. CDR3 length: 17 amino acids. Germline loops: CDR1 MNHNS, CDR2 SASEGT. Unmatched junction bases numbered 9, after V lost 2 bases and J lost 5 bases.

V and J are TRBV12-5 and TRBJ2-7, with 10 bases fitting TRBD2. CDR3 length: 15 amino acids. Germline V gives CDR1 LGHNT, CDR2 FRNRAP. J lost 2 bases, V lost 7 bases, and 8 bases had no gene match. This CDR3 is CASAPSGGATYEQYF. The DNA of the CDR3 is TGTGCTAGTGCCCCCAGCGGGGGGGCGACCTACGAGCAGTACTTC.

This clone came up once. This rearrangement joins TRBV7-2 to TRBJ2-7, with TRBD2 identical over 9 bases. Trimming at V came to 1 base and at J to 7 bases, leaving 8 bases not matched to a gene. This CDR3 is 15 amino acids long. Germline CDR1 is SGHTA and CDR2 is FQGNSA. The CDR3 is CASSLGLAGPGEQYF. The CDR3 DNA reads as TGTGCCAGCAGCTTAGGGCTAGCGGGGCCGGGGGAGCAGTACTTC.

This chain joins TRBV2 and TRBJ1-4; tentative D call: TRBD1 (6 bases). Germline lookup yields CDR1 SNHLY and CDR2 FYNNEI. The CDR3 runs 16 residues. V shed 6 bases and J shed 4 bases, with 18 bases lying between them. DNA of the CDR3: TGTGCCAGCAGGAAGAGCCGGGCCAGGGGTAATGAAAAACTGTTTTTT. Translation: CASRKSRARGNEKLFF. Drawing the rest from reference TRBV2 and TRBJ1-4, the complete variable domain is EPEVTQTPSHQVTQMGQEVILRCVPISNHLYFYWYRQILGQKVEFLVSFYNNEISEKSEIFDDQFSVERPDGSNFTLKIRSTKLEDSAMYFCASRKSRARGNEKLFFGSGTQLSVL.

J is TRBJ1-2 and V is TRBV29-1; D uncertain. Trimming took off 1 base at V and 5 bases at J, with 23 bases between the two ends. The CDR3 covers 17 residues. In germline, CDR1 is SQVTM, CDR2 ANQGSEA. The CDR3 reads CSVEVGSTGGGIYGYTF. The CDR3 DNA is TGCAGCGTTGAAGTGGGGAGTACGGGCGGAGGGATTTATGGCTACACCTTC.

The CDR3 DNA sequence: TGCGCCAGCAGCCAAGTGAGGACAGTCTATGGCTACACCTTC. Translating it yields CASSQVRTVYGYTF. The V gene is TRBV4-1, the J gene TRBJ1-2; weak D call: TRBD1 (6 bases). Germline CDR1 MGHRA, CDR2 YSYEKL. CDR3 length equals 14 residues. V was shortened by 1 base and J by 4 bases, with 10 bases between the two germline ends.

CDR3 loop: CASSFGLFGTGGWQPQHF. The CDR3 DNA reads as TGTGCCAGCAGTTTTGGGCTTTTTGGGACAGGGGGCTGGCAGCCCCAGCATTTT. The rearrangement joins TRBV28 to TRBJ1-5, with 12 positions matching TRBD1. The ends lost 3 bases at V and 7 bases at J; junction bases unmatched: 13. CDR3 size: 18 residues. Germline V gives CDR1 MDHEN, CDR2 SYDVKM.